What follows are 29 T cell receptor beta chains derived from one specimen sequenced in a study of blood T cell repertoires in COVID-19. Data came from immunoSEQ multiplex PCR; TCRdb stores just in-frame clones and leaves some out. The sample holds under 20,000 clones, roughly four fifths seen once. The sequenced material came from peripheral blood. The receptors here all came from a human donor in a cohort sampled during active COVID-19.

The rearrangement joins TRBV19 to TRBJ2-7; no firm D call. V was clipped by 1 base and J by 2 bases, with 12 bases between them. Germline V gene sequence: CDR1 LNHDA, CDR2 SQIVND (reference sequence). The CDR3 runs to 15 residues. CDR3 amino acids: CASSIASRSTYEQYF. In DNA, the CDR3 is TGTGCCAGTAGTATAGCTTCTAGGTCTACCTACGAGCAGTACTTC.

The chain carries TRBV4-3 and TRBJ2-7; possibly TRBD2 for D (5 bases). The CDR3 runs to 13 residues. Per the germline V gene, CDR1 is LGHNA and CDR2 is YSLEER. Trimming took 2 bases from V and 6 from J, leaving 11 bases between them. The DNA for the CDR3 is TGCGCCAGCAGCCAAAGGGATCGGGGCGAGCAGTACTTC. Encoded protein: CASSQRDRGEQYF.

CDR3: CASSINRYSNQPQHF. The CDR3 DNA reads TGTGCCAGTAGTATAAACAGATATAGCAATCAGCCCCAGCATTTT. The rearrangement uses TRBV19 and TRBJ1-5; D unclear. Germline V CDR1 and CDR2: LNHDA, SQIVND (reference sequence). V gave up 2 bases and J gave up 0 bases, with 8 bases separating them. The CDR3 totals 15 residues.

The V call is TRBV23-1, the J call TRBJ2-1, with 7 bases lining up with TRBD1. TRBV23-1 falls under the ORF class, with uncertain function. The J segment lost 2 bases and the V segment lost 4 bases, leaving 8 bases of the junction unmatched. The CDR3 sequence is 16 residues long. DNA of the CDR3: TGCGCCAGCAGTCGACCGACAGGGACCCCCTACAATGAGCAGTTCTTC. It encodes CASSRPTGTPYNEQFF.

The V call is TRBV6-5, the J call TRBJ2-4; D unclear. CDR1 is MNHEY and CDR2 is SVGAGI in the germline V gene. CDR3 size: 13 residues. Between the trimmed V and J ends, which lost 8 bases and 8 bases, there was a span of 16 bases. CDR3 residues: CASCPSGEHIQYF. The CDR3 DNA reads TGTGCCAGCTGTCCCAGTGGAGAACACATTCAGTACTTC.

V is TRBV7-9 and J is TRBJ2-7, with D tentatively TRBD1 (5 bases). The germline CDR1 and CDR2 sequences are SEHNR and FQNEAQ (reference sequence). V lost 3 bases to trimming and J lost 4 bases, with 13 bases between them. The CDR3 covers 14 residues. The CDR3 spells CASSFQGIGYEQYF. In DNA, the CDR3 is TGTGCCAGCAGCTTTCAGGGTATCGGTTACGAGCAGTACTTC.

The chain couples TRBV3-1 (or the pseudogene TRBV3-2) to TRBJ2-2; 9 positions agree with TRBD2. The V gene end was trimmed by 1 base and the J gene end by 8 bases; junction bases not matched to a gene: 5. This CDR3 region has 15 residues. The germline gives CDR1 LGHDT, CDR2 YNNKEL (reference sequence). DNA of the CDR3: TGTGCCAGCAGCCAAGTTCCTAGCGGGACTGGGGAGCTGTTTTTT. Translation: CASSQVPSGTGELFF.

This chain joins TRBV15 and TRBJ2-1; 7 nucleotides align to TRBD2. Germline V lookup: CDR1 LNHNV, CDR2 YYDKDF (reference sequence). Trimming cost V 0 bases and J 6 bases; bases outside gene matches: 5. This CDR3 comprises 15 residues. The CDR3 DNA follows: TGTGCCACCAGCAGAGAGGGGGGGATTCTCAATGAGCAGTTCTTC. Protein product: CATSREGGILNEQFF. The whole variable domain, filled in from reference TRBV15 and TRBJ2-1, reads DAMVIQNPRYQVTQFGKPVTLSCSQTLNHNVMYWYQQKSSQAPKLLFHYYDKDFNNEADTPDNFQSRRPNTSFCFLDIRSPGLGDTAMYLCATSREGGILNEQFFGPGTRLTVL.

This clone was seen once. The CDR3 sequence: CASSIDGLYNSPLHF. DNA for the CDR3: TGTGCCAGTAGTATTGATGGCCTCTATAATTCACCCCTCCACTTT. The J gene is TRBJ1-6, the V gene TRBV19; D unclear. With 3 bases removed from V and 3 bases from J, the gap between germline ends came to 9 bases. Germline loops: CDR1 LNHDA, CDR2 SQIVND (reference sequence). The CDR3 is 15 residues long.

The chain combines TRBV19 with TRBJ1-2; a possible D gene is TRBD1 (5 bases). The CDR3 contains 14 residues. The germline V and J ends were trimmed by 3 bases and 4 bases, with 12 bases remaining between them. In germline, CDR1 is LNHDA, CDR2 SQIVND (reference sequence). CDR3 residues: CASSMAGRLYGYTF. The CDR3 DNA sequence: TGTGCCAGTAGTATGGCAGGGCGGCTCTATGGCTACACCTTC.

The CDR3 nucleotides read TGTGCCAGCTCACCACCCGAACAGGTCTCTGGAAACACCATATATTTT. This sequence encodes CASSPPEQVSGNTIYF. The chain has TRBV18 and TRBJ1-3; maybe TRBD1 (5 bases). Germline V lookup: CDR1 KGHSH, CDR2 LQKENI. Between the trimmed V and J ends, which lost 0 bases and 0 bases, there was a span of 9 bases. CDR3 size: 16 residues. Full variable domain (remainder filled in from reference TRBV18 and TRBJ1-3): NAGVMQNPRHLVRRRGQEARLRCSPMKGHSHVYWYRQLPEEGLKFMVYLQKENIIDESGMPKERFSAEFPKEGPSILRIQQVVRGDSAAYFCASSPPEQVSGNTIYFGEGSWLTVV.

The V and J genes are TRBV7-6 and TRBJ2-3, with D maybe TRBD2 (6 bases). The CDR3 is 14 residues long. Looked up from germline, CDR1 is SGHVS and CDR2 is FNYEAQ. Trimming took 3 bases from V and 2 from J, leaving 9 bases between them. DNA of the CDR3: TGTGCCAGCAGCTTGGGGACTTACACAGATACGCAGTATTTT. Amino acids: CASSLGTYTDTQYF. The whole variable domain, filled in from reference TRBV7-6 and TRBJ2-3, reads GAGVSQSPRYKVTKRGQDVALRCDPISGHVSLYWYRQALGQGPEFLTYFNYEAQQDKSGLPNDRFSAERPEGSISTLTIQRTEQRDSAMYRCASSLGTYTDTQYFGPGTRLTVL.

This clone has just one count. The genes are TRBV6-6 and TRBJ2-7, with 8 bases fitting TRBD1. Germline V gene sequence: CDR1 MNHNY, CDR2 SVGAGI (reference sequence). J lost 6 bases, V lost 4 bases, and 5 bases had no gene match. This CDR3 region has 13 residues. The CDR3 nucleotides are TGTGCCAGCAGTTTACAGGGGGAGGCCGAGCAGTACTTC. Amino acid sequence: CASSLQGEAEQYF.

The V gene is TRBV6-2 or TRBV6-3, the J gene TRBJ1-5; TRBD1 is a possible D gene (5 bases). This CDR3 spans 13 amino acids. CDR1 is MNHEY, CDR2 SVGEGT, per germline. Trimming pared 3 bases from V and 10 bases from J, leaving 13 bases between. The CDR3 loop reads CASSYITGAPQHF. CDR3 bases: TGTGCCAGCAGTTATATTACAGGCGCTCCCCAGCATTTT.

This rearrangement joins TRBV27 to TRBJ2-3; 8 bases align to TRBD2. Germline V gene sequence: CDR1 MNHEY, CDR2 SMNVEV (reference sequence). The junction had 9 bases not matched to a gene; V was cut back by 5 bases and J by 2 bases. This CDR3 region has 16 residues. CDR3 nucleotides: TGTGCCAGCAGTAATGGGTTAGCGGGGCCCACAGATACGCAGTATTTT. This codes for CASSNGLAGPTDTQYF.

This clone was found once. One junction end does not reproduce the germline sequence, and a read error may be involved. The rearrangement links TRBV28 to TRBJ1-2; tentatively, D is TRBD1 (5 bases). The germline V gene encodes CDR1 MDHEN and CDR2 SYDVKM. The CDR3 loop spans 12 amino acids. The CDR3 DNA reads as TGTGCCAGCAGCCAAGGGGACTACGGCTACACCTTC. Its protein is CASSQGDYGYTF.

This rearrangement joins TRBV19 to TRBJ2-2; the D gene is possibly TRBD2 (5 bases). Trimming pared 6 bases from V and 0 bases from J, leaving 14 bases between. CDR1 is LNHDA, CDR2 SQIVND, per germline (reference sequence). The CDR3 is made up of 16 amino acids. CDR3 nucleotide sequence: TGTGCCAGTAGCCGCCCGGGCGGGTCGAACACCGGGGAGCTGTTTTTT. It encodes CASSRPGGSNTGELFF.

V usage is TRBV6-2 or TRBV6-3 and J usage is TRBJ2-7, with a tentative D call TRBD2 (6 bases). Trimming left V 0 bases short and J 3 bases short, with 18 bases between. The CDR3 covers 17 residues. CDR1 is MNHEY and CDR2 is SVGEGT in the germline V gene. In DNA, the CDR3 is TGTGCCAGCAGTTACTCACCACCCGGGACTGGAAACTACGAGCAGTACTTC. It is translated as CASSYSPPGTGNYEQYF.

The V call is TRBV5-1, the J call TRBJ2-2, with TRBD1 matching 9 bases. Germline V gene data show CDR1 as SGHRS and CDR2 as YFSETQ. Trimming cost V 1 base and J 5 bases; bases outside gene matches: 6. The CDR3 is 16 amino acids. The CDR3 loop is CASSLRTGEKTGELFF. CDR3 bases: TGCGCCAGCAGCTTGAGGACAGGGGAGAAAACCGGGGAGCTGTTTTTT.

V and J are TRBV7-3 and TRBJ2-3, with D hard to call. CDR3 length: 13 amino acids. The germline V gene encodes CDR1 SGHTA and CDR2 FQGTGA. Trimming shortened V by 2 bases and J by 1 base, and 4 bases separated the two germline ends. The CDR3 is CASSLGGTDTQYF. In DNA, the CDR3 is TGTGCCAGCAGCTTAGGAGGCACAGATACGCAGTATTTT.

The rearrangement links TRBV5-1 to TRBJ2-5; a possible D gene is TRBD1 (5 bases). CDR1 is SGHRS and CDR2 is YFSETQ in the germline V gene. The CDR3 extends over 15 amino acids. V was pared by 7 bases and J by 0 bases, with 16 bases between. The CDR3 reads CASRVGREYQETQYF. As DNA, the CDR3 is TGCGCCAGCCGAGTGGGGCGAGAATACCAAGAGACCCAGTACTTC.

The rearrangement joins TRBV4-2 to TRBJ2-7, with 14 bases identical to TRBD2. Germline V gene lookup returns CDR1 LGHNA and CDR2 YNFKEQ. The CDR3 covers 19 residues. V lost 3 bases and J lost 5; bases outside the gene matches: 15. The CDR3 region is CASSQQDGTSGGLRDEQYF. The CDR3 nucleotides read TGTGCCAGCAGCCAGCAAGACGGGACTAGCGGGGGTCTGCGGGACGAGCAGTACTTC.

The chain combines TRBV4-1 with TRBJ2-3, with D uncertain. Germline values: CDR1 MGHRA, CDR2 YSYEKL. The CDR3 runs to 13 residues. V lost 7 bases, J lost 1 base, and 9 bases lay in between. The CDR3 DNA follows: TGCGCCAGCACTTCGGTGGGCACAGATACGCAGTATTTT. Protein product: CASTSVGTDTQYF.

This clone was seen only a few times. The rearrangement uses TRBV29-1 and TRBJ2-1; the match to TRBD2 covers 15 bases. V trimming: 6 bases; J trimming: 2 bases; junction bases outside the gene matches: 5. Germline values: CDR1 SQVTM, CDR2 ANQGSEA. The CDR3 is made up of 16 amino acids. The CDR3: CSVYGTSGRTYNEQFF. The CDR3 region has the DNA TGCAGCGTCTACGGGACTAGCGGGAGGACCTACAATGAGCAGTTCTTC.

The chain carries TRBV21-1 and TRBJ2-7; the table's D call, TRBD1, was not checked against the DNA. TRBV21-1 is shown as a pseudogene. CDR3 length: 16 amino acids. The CDR3 DNA is TGTGCCAGCAGCAAATCTATCGGGCAGGGCCCCTACGAGCAGTACTTC. It translates to CASSKSIGQGPYEQYF.

V usage is TRBV4-1 and J usage is TRBJ2-5; 11 bases agree with TRBD2. Germline values: CDR1 MGHRA, CDR2 YSYEKL. The trim removed 2 bases at V and 1 base at J, leaving 15 bases unmatched. There are 20 residues in the CDR3. The CDR3 nucleotides read TGCGCCAGCAGCCAACCAAAGTGGACTAGCGGGTATAAAATCCAAGAGACCCAGTACTTC. Its translation is CASSQPKWTSGYKIQETQYF.

This chain joins TRBV4-2 and TRBJ2-3; D is unresolved. Between the trimmed V and J ends, which lost 0 bases and 5 bases, there was a span of 9 bases. From germline, CDR1 is LGHNA and CDR2 YNFKEQ. This CDR3 has 14 residues. CDR3 DNA sequence: TGTGCCAGCAGCCAAGATTTAGCCATAGATACGCAGTATTTT. Amino acid sequence: CASSQDLAIDTQYF.

V and J are TRBV27 and TRBJ1-2; possibly TRBD1 for D (5 bases). Germline V gene sequence: CDR1 MNHEY, CDR2 SMNVEV (reference sequence). Trimming removed 6 bases from V and 4 bases from J, with 18 bases in between. The CDR3 covers 15 residues. The CDR3 loop reads CASRKDSSTTYGYTF. In DNA, the CDR3 is TGTGCCAGCAGAAAAGACAGTTCCACGACCTATGGCTACACCTTC.

Only one count was recorded for this clone. This chain links TRBV7-2 with TRBJ2-2, with TRBD1 identical over 7 bases. Germline values: CDR1 SGHTA, CDR2 FQGNSA. Trimming took 5 bases from V and 4 from J; bases not matched to a gene: 4. This CDR3 has 14 amino acids. The CDR3 protein is CASSPDRRTGELFF. The CDR3 nucleotides are TGTGCCAGCAGCCCGGACAGGCGCACCGGGGAGCTGTTTTTT.